These T cell receptor beta chains were read from a single sample in a study of T cell changes during pregnancy in multiple sclerosis. The repertoire was sequenced with immunoSEQ multiplex PCR; TCRdb's copy has only in-frame clones and lacks some. The repertoire holds 65,000 to 85,000 clones, with 85% to 95% as singletons. The starting material was CD4+ T cells from peripheral blood mononuclear cells, obtained after pregnancy. The source is a female donor with multiple sclerosis, enrolled in a pregnancy study. The CDR3 runs from the conserved cysteine through the conserved F or W. The order of the fields is J gene, V gene, clone size, D gene, CDR3 protein, CDR3 DNA. A D gene is named only where the DNA matches it firmly. Clone size is shown for a subset of rows, as once, few, many or a class of expanded clone.

J gene: TRBJ2-7; V gene: TRBV5-1; clone size: .; D gene: .; CDR3 protein: CASSPLTGGPIYEQYF; CDR3 DNA: TGCGCCAGCAGCCCGCTGACAGGAGGCCCAATCTACGAGCAGTACTTC
J gene: TRBJ2-2; V gene: TRBV7-7; clone size: .; D gene: .; CDR3 protein: CASRFDTGELFF; CDR3 DNA: TGTGCCAGCAGGTTCGACACCGGGGAGCTGTTTTTT
J gene: TRBJ1-5; V gene: TRBV5-1; clone size: .; D gene: .; CDR3 protein: CASSLDAGNNQPQHF; CDR3 DNA: TGCGCCAGCAGCTTGGATGCAGGGAACAATCAGCCCCAGCATTTT
J gene: TRBJ2-7; V gene: TRBV25-1; clone size: once; D gene: TRBD1; CDR3 protein: CASSEPGDSSYEQYF; CDR3 DNA: TGTGCCAGCAGTGAGCCAGGGGACAGCTCCTACGAGCAGTACTTC
J gene: TRBJ1-1; V gene: TRBV9; clone size: .; D gene: .; CDR3 protein: CASSYSPQSAEAFF; CDR3 DNA: TGTGCCAGCAGCTACTCACCCCAAAGCGCTGAAGCTTTCTTT
J gene: TRBJ1-3; V gene: TRBV27; clone size: few; D gene: TRBD1; CDR3 protein: CASSSIGTAGNTIYF; CDR3 DNA: TGTGCCAGCAGTAGCATCGGGACAGCTGGAAACACCATATATTTT
J gene: TRBJ2-1; V gene: TRBV28; clone size: once; D gene: TRBD2; CDR3 protein: CASQLAGVYNEQFF; CDR3 DNA: TGTGCCAGCCAGCTAGCGGGAGTCTACAATGAGCAGTTCTTC
J gene: TRBJ1-6; V gene: TRBV6-1; clone size: .; D gene: TRBD1; CDR3 protein: CASSATGGSNSPLHF; CDR3 DNA: TGTGCCAGCAGTGCGACAGGGGGCTCTAATTCACCCCTCCACTTT
J gene: TRBJ2-5; V gene: TRBV27; clone size: .; D gene: TRBD2; CDR3 protein: CASSLGTSYGTQYF; CDR3 DNA: TGTGCCAGCAGTTTAGGGACTAGCTATGGGACCCAGTACTTC
J gene: TRBJ1-4; V gene: TRBV2; clone size: .; D gene: .; CDR3 protein: CASSQDLQNEKLFF; CDR3 DNA: TGTGCCAGCAGCCAAGATCTACAGAACGAAAAACTGTTTTTT
J gene: TRBJ1-1; V gene: TRBV2; clone size: .; D gene: TRBD1; CDR3 protein: CASSLQGLGSTEAFF; CDR3 DNA: TGTGCCAGCAGCCTACAGGGGCTAGGGTCTACTGAAGCTTTCTTT
J gene: TRBJ1-4; V gene: TRBV29-1; clone size: once; D gene: .; CDR3 protein: CSVVSGPYNEKLFF; CDR3 DNA: TGCAGCGTTGTATCAGGTCCCTATAATGAAAAACTGTTTTTT
J gene: TRBJ1-6; V gene: TRBV6-1; clone size: .; D gene: .; CDR3 protein: CASSSGGRRGPLHF; CDR3 DNA: TGTGCCAGCTCCTCGGGGGGCCGGCGGGGGCCCCTCCACTTT
J gene: TRBJ1-2; V gene: TRBV5-1; clone size: .; D gene: .; CDR3 protein: CASSATGSNYGYTF; CDR3 DNA: TGCGCCAGCAGCGCGACGGGATCTAACTATGGCTACACCTTC
J gene: TRBJ1-1; V gene: TRBV7-8; clone size: .; D gene: .; CDR3 protein: CASSLRLGGNTEAFF; CDR3 DNA: TGTGCCAGCAGCTTGCGGCTCGGGGGGAACACTGAAGCTTTCTTT
J gene: TRBJ2-7; V gene: TRBV21-1; clone size: .; D gene: .; CDR3 protein: CASSKGQGGSEQYF; CDR3 DNA: TGTGCCAGCAGCAAGGGACAGGGCGGAAGCGAGCAGTACTTC
J gene: TRBJ2-7; V gene: TRBV16; clone size: once; D gene: .; CDR3 protein: CASSQSTSDAYEQYF; CDR3 DNA: TGTGCCAGCAGCCAATCCACAAGCGACGCCTACGAGCAGTACTTC
J gene: TRBJ2-7; V gene: TRBV6-1; clone size: .; D gene: TRBD1; CDR3 protein: CASREPGGGEQYF; CDR3 DNA: TGTGCCAGCAGGGAGCCAGGGGGCGGTGAGCAGTACTTC
J gene: TRBJ1-1; V gene: TRBV6-1; clone size: .; D gene: .; CDR3 protein: CASTRGPVNTEAFF; CDR3 DNA: TGTGCCAGCACTCGCGGGCCGGTGAACACTGAAGCTTTCTTT
J gene: TRBJ1-4; V gene: TRBV4-1; clone size: .; D gene: TRBD1; CDR3 protein: CASSQEDRVGKKLFF; CDR3 DNA: TGCGCCAGCAGCCAAGAGGACAGGGTCGGAAAAAAACTGTTTTTT
J gene: TRBJ2-7; V gene: TRBV18; clone size: .; D gene: TRBD1; CDR3 protein: CASSPRPGTETYEQYF; CDR3 DNA: TGTGCCAGCTCACCACGTCCTGGGACAGAGACCTACGAGCAGTACTTC
J gene: TRBJ1-5; V gene: TRBV7-9; clone size: .; D gene: TRBD1; CDR3 protein: CASSLSGGSGGQPQHF; CDR3 DNA: TGTGCCAGCAGCTTGAGTGGAGGGTCAGGGGGACAGCCCCAGCATTTT
J gene: TRBJ2-1; V gene: TRBV5-1; clone size: .; D gene: .; CDR3 protein: CASSSTSFTYNEQFF; CDR3 DNA: TGCGCCAGCAGCTCGACTAGTTTTACATACAATGAGCAGTTCTTC
J gene: TRBJ1-2; V gene: TRBV4-2; clone size: .; D gene: .; CDR3 protein: CASSKGNRWEEDYGYTF; CDR3 DNA: TGTGCCAGCAGCAAAGGGAACAGGTGGGAGGAGGACTATGGCTACACCTTC
J gene: TRBJ2-7; V gene: TRBV4-1; clone size: .; D gene: TRBD2; CDR3 protein: CASSQDRWQGGDEQYF; CDR3 DNA: TGCGCCAGCAGCCAAGATCGGTGGCAGGGAGGGGACGAGCAGTACTTC
J gene: TRBJ1-5; V gene: TRBV7-2; clone size: .; D gene: TRBD1; CDR3 protein: CASSLVGLGQENSNQPQHF; CDR3 DNA: TGTGCCAGCAGCTTAGTAGGGTTGGGACAGGAGAATAGCAATCAGCCCCAGCATTTT
J gene: TRBJ1-6; V gene: TRBV19; clone size: .; D gene: .; CDR3 protein: CASDPGAPSHF; CDR3 DNA: TGTGCCAGTGACCCAGGGGCTCCCTCCCACTTT
J gene: TRBJ1-1; V gene: TRBV30; clone size: few; D gene: .; CDR3 protein: CAWSVLLNTEAFF; CDR3 DNA: TGTGCCTGGAGTGTACTGCTGAACACTGAAGCTTTCTTT
J gene: TRBJ1-6; V gene: TRBV6-5; clone size: .; D gene: TRBD1; CDR3 protein: CATRSGQNSPLHF; CDR3 DNA: TGTGCCACGCGCTCGGGACAGAATTCACCCCTCCACTTT
J gene: TRBJ1-1; V gene: TRBV5-1; clone size: .; D gene: .; CDR3 protein: CASSFVGRENTEAFF; CDR3 DNA: TGCGCCAGCAGCTTCGTTGGCAGGGAGAACACTGAAGCTTTCTTT
J gene: TRBJ1-5; V gene: TRBV19; clone size: few; D gene: .; CDR3 protein: CASSMVAGDQPQHF; CDR3 DNA: TGTGCCAGTAGTATGGTGGCAGGGGATCAGCCCCAGCATTTT
J gene: TRBJ2-1; V gene: TRBV7-3; clone size: .; D gene: TRBD1; CDR3 protein: CASSLTDRDNEQFF; CDR3 DNA: TGTGCCAGCAGCTTAACGGACAGGGACAATGAGCAGTTCTTC
J gene: TRBJ1-4; V gene: TRBV6-1; clone size: .; D gene: .; CDR3 protein: CASSEVGAATNEKLFF; CDR3 DNA: TGTGCCAGCAGTGAAGTGGGGGCTGCAACTAATGAAAAACTGTTTTTT
J gene: TRBJ2-3; V gene: TRBV2; clone size: .; D gene: TRBD1; CDR3 protein: CAGVGTGISTDTQYF; CDR3 DNA: TGTGCCGGTGTCGGGACAGGGATTTCCACAGATACGCAGTATTTT
J gene: TRBJ2-1; V gene: TRBV2; clone size: .; D gene: .; CDR3 protein: CASRPEPGIDEQFF; CDR3 DNA: TGTGCCAGCAGACCCGAGCCGGGGATCGATGAGCAGTTCTTC
J gene: TRBJ2-3; V gene: TRBV19; clone size: .; D gene: .; CDR3 protein: CASSWTVTDTQYF; CDR3 DNA: TGTGCCAGTAGTTGGACAGTAACAGATACGCAGTATTTT
J gene: TRBJ1-5; V gene: TRBV6-5; clone size: .; D gene: .; CDR3 protein: CASSPTAGGQPQHF; CDR3 DNA: TGTGCCAGCAGCCCGACAGCCGGGGGACAGCCCCAGCATTTT
J gene: TRBJ2-5; V gene: TRBV5-4; clone size: .; D gene: TRBD2; CDR3 protein: CASSFRLAGATAETQYF; CDR3 DNA: TGTGCCAGCAGCTTCCGACTAGCGGGGGCCACAGCGGAGACCCAGTACTTC
J gene: TRBJ2-3; V gene: TRBV7-9; clone size: .; D gene: TRBD2; CDR3 protein: CASSPSRREGPDTQYF; CDR3 DNA: TGTGCCAGCAGCCCCTCCCGGCGGGAGGGCCCAGATACGCAGTATTTT
J gene: TRBJ1-1; V gene: TRBV25-1; clone size: .; D gene: .; CDR3 protein: CASSERGNTEAFF; CDR3 DNA: TGTGCCAGCAGTGAAAGGGGTAACACTGAAGCTTTCTTT
J gene: TRBJ1-4; V gene: TRBV7-9; clone size: .; D gene: TRBD1; CDR3 protein: CASSLMFNRGWTRDEKLFF; CDR3 DNA: TGTGCCAGCAGCTTAATGTTTAACAGGGGCTGGACGAGGGATGAAAAACTGTTTTTT
J gene: TRBJ1-5; V gene: TRBV18; clone size: .; D gene: .; CDR3 protein: CASSASREPQPQHF; CDR3 DNA: TGTGCCAGCTCCGCGAGTAGGGAGCCTCAGCCCCAGCATTTT
J gene: TRBJ2-7; V gene: TRBV10-1; clone size: .; D gene: .; CDR3 protein: CASSENRGRDGEQYF; CDR3 DNA: TGCGCCAGCAGTGAAAATCGCGGCAGGGATGGCGAGCAGTACTTC
J gene: TRBJ1-2; V gene: TRBV10-3; clone size: .; D gene: .; CDR3 protein: CAISEFPAGYGYTF; CDR3 DNA: TGTGCCATCAGTGAGTTTCCGGCGGGATATGGCTACACCTTC